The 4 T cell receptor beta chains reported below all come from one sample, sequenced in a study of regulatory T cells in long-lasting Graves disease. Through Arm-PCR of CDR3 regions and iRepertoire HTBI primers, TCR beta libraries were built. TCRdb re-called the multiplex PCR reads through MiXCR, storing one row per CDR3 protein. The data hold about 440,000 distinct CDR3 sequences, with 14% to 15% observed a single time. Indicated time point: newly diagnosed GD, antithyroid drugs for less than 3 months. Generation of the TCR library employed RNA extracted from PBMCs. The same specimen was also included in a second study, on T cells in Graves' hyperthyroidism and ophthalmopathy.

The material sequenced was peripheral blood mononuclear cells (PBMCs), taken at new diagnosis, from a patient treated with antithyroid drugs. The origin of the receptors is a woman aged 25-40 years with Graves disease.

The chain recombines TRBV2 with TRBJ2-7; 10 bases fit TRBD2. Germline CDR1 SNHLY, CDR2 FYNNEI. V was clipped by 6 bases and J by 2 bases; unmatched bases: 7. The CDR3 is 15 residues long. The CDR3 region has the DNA TGTGCCAGCAGCCCGGGACTAGCGCAGACCTACGAGCAGTACTTC. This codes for CASSPGLAQTYEQYF.

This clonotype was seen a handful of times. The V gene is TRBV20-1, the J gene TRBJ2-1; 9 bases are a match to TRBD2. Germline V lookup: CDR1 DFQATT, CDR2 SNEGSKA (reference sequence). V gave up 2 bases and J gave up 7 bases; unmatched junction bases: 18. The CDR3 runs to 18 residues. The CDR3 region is CSARRNRLAGPFGNEQFF. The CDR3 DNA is TGCAGTGCTAGAAGGAATCGGCTAGCGGGACCCTTCGGGAATGAGCAGTTCTTC.

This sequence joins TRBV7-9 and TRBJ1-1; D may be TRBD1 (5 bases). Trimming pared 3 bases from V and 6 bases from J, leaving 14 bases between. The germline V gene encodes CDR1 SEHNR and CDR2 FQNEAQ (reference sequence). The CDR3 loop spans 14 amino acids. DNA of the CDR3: TGTGCCAGCAGCTTGGGGGGTGGGTGTGCTGAAGCTTTCTTT. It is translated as CASSLGGGCAEAFF.

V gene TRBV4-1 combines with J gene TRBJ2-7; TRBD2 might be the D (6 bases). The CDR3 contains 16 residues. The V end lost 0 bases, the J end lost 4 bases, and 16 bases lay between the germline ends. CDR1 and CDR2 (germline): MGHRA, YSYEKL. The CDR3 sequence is CASSQDEGTGRYEQYF. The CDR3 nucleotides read TGCGCCAGCAGCCAAGATGAAGGGACTGGACGGTACGAGCAGTACTTC.